These 17 T cell receptor beta chains were all obtained from the same sample, sequenced in a study of T cell repertoires in cytomegalovirus infection (dated by TCRdb to the late 2010s). Their target antigens are unknown. These reads were obtained on an Illumina HiSeq 1500. The public reads were reprocessed in TCRdb via fastp at Q25 and MiXCR, keeping in-frame beta chains. Each entry is one CDR3 protein sequence, shown with its most common DNA and genes. The sample yields 160,000 or so distinct CDR3 sequences; roughly 22% were counted once. The top ten constitute roughly 25% of the sample. This specimen's treatment or condition label, per the study, means: in vitro stimulation with specific CMV peptide epitopes to enrich CMV-specific T cells. This material consisted of CD8+ T cells from cultured PBMCs, taken from culture after CMV antigen stimulation. The receptors originated from a human donor in good health (CMV status not recorded). Some clones in this sample may be carry-over from other donors' samples.

This clonotype was detected only a few times. The V gene is TRBV6-5, the J gene TRBJ2-5; 8 bases line up with TRBD2. The CDR3 has 15 amino acids. The ends lost 3 bases at V and 4 bases at J; junction bases unmatched: 7. Per the germline V gene, CDR1 is MNHEY and CDR2 is SVGAGI. The CDR3: CASSYAGLAAETQYF. The CDR3 DNA sequence: TGTGCCAGCAGTTATGCAGGACTAGCCGCAGAGACCCAGTACTTC.

The CDR3 protein is CASSEASSRINTGELFF. CDR3 coding DNA: TGTGCCAGCAGTGAAGCGTCGAGCAGGATTAACACCGGGGAGCTGTTTTTT. The chain links TRBV2 to TRBJ2-2; D call uncertain. CDR3 size: 17 residues. Trimming pared 0 bases from V and 2 bases from J, leaving 13 bases between. Per germline, CDR1 SNHLY and CDR2 FYNNEI.

The V call is TRBV25-1, the J call TRBJ2-1, with D tentatively TRBD1 (5 bases). Deletions cut 2 bases from V and 7 bases from J, with 6 bases between. This CDR3 has 12 amino acids. Germline-derived CDR1 and CDR2 are MGHDK and SYGVNS. The CDR3, as DNA: TGTGCCAGCAGTGAACGACAGAATGAGCAGTTCTTC. This sequence encodes CASSERQNEQFF.

The chain uses TRBV7-2 and TRBJ2-7; D may be TRBD1 (5 bases). V was clipped by 1 base and J by 7 bases, with 8 bases between them. The CDR3 sequence is 12 residues long. From germline, CDR1 is SGHTA and CDR2 FQGNSA. CDR3 residues: CASSLGRTEQYF. CDR3 nucleotides: TGTGCCAGCAGCTTAGGTAGGACAGAGCAGTACTTC.

The chain joins TRBV7-8 to TRBJ2-1; 8 nucleotides agree with TRBD1. J gave up 5 bases and V 5 bases, and 11 bases lay outside the gene matches. The CDR3 is 16 amino acids. Germline values: CDR1 SGHVS, CDR2 FQNEAQ. The CDR3 loop reads CASSTPGQVADNEQFF. CDR3 in DNA: TGTGCCAGCAGCACACCGGGACAGGTCGCCGACAATGAGCAGTTCTTC.

The table lists this clonotype with a few counts. This chain links TRBV29-1 with TRBJ2-7; 11 bases fit TRBD2. There are 13 residues in the CDR3. V lost 7 bases to trimming and J lost 0 bases; unmatched junction nucleotides: 2. Germline CDR1 SQVTM, CDR2 ANQGSEA. CDR3 protein: CSATSGSSYEQYF. CDR3 DNA sequence: TGCAGCGCCACTAGCGGGAGCTCCTACGAGCAGTACTTC.

V gene TRBV7-2 combines with J gene TRBJ1-2; no firm D call. Deletions cut 5 bases from V and 7 bases from J, with 11 bases between. Germline V gene sequence: CDR1 SGHTA, CDR2 FQGNSA. The CDR3 extends over 12 amino acids. The chain's CDR3 is CASSPRSSGYTF. CDR3 coding DNA: TGTGCCAGCAGCCCCCGGAGTTCTGGCTACACCTTC.

This clonotype has ten or more counts. The chain combines TRBV5-1 with TRBJ1-1; 12 bases line up with TRBD1. Germline V gene lookup returns CDR1 SGHRS and CDR2 YFSETQ. This CDR3 has 15 residues. Trimming took 3 bases from V and 5 from J; bases not matched to a gene: 5. As DNA, the CDR3 is TGCGCCAGCAGCTCTGGGGACAGGGGGCTAACTGAAGCTTTCTTT. Residues: CASSSGDRGLTEAFF.

This clonotype has more than one count but fewer than ten. The V and J genes are TRBV7-9 and TRBJ2-5; 8 bases align to TRBD1. CDR1 and CDR2 from the germline V gene are SEHNR and FQNEAQ (reference sequence). The CDR3 is 14 amino acids. With V trimmed by 6 bases and J by 4 bases, 7 bases remained unmatched. CDR3 in amino acids: CASSHDRGRETQYF. CDR3 nucleotides: TGTGCCAGCAGTCACGACAGGGGCAGAGAGACCCAGTACTTC.

The rearrangement joins TRBV7-9 to TRBJ2-7; 7 bases line up with TRBD1. The germline CDR1 and CDR2 sequences are SEHNR and FQNEAQ (reference sequence). The V segment lost 3 bases and the J segment 1 base; nucleotides outside the gene matches: 9. The CDR3 length is 16 residues. In nucleotides, the CDR3 is TGTGCCAGCAGCTTCTGGACAGGTGGGCCATCCTACGAGCAGTACTTC. As protein: CASSFWTGGPSYEQYF.

The V and J genes are TRBV7-2 and TRBJ1-5, with unresolved D. Trimming left V 5 bases short and J 1 base short, with 12 bases between. The CDR3 runs 15 residues. Per the germline V gene, CDR1 is SGHTA and CDR2 is FQGNSA. The CDR3 bases are TGTGCCAGCAGCCCGGGGTTTGCGAGCAATCAGCCCCAGCATTTT. Its translation: CASSPGFASNQPQHF. Based on the CDR3 plus reference TRBV7-2 and TRBJ1-5, the full variable domain is GAGVSQSPSNKVTEKGKDVELRCDPISGHTALYWYRQSLGQGLEFLIYFQGNSAPDKSGLPSDRFSAERTGGSVSTLTIQRTQQEDSAVYLCASSPGFASNQPQHFGDGTRLSIL.

This clonotype was observed many times. The chain uses TRBV27 and TRBJ2-1, with D hard to call. The V end was cut by 3 bases, the J end by 8 bases, with 11 bases between. CDR1 is MNHEY and CDR2 is SMNVEV in the germline V gene (reference sequence). The CDR3 is 13 residues long. CDR3 coding DNA: TGTGCCAGCAGTTTGACTTTAGTTGATGAGCAGTTCTTC. Amino acids: CASSLTLVDEQFF.

In its sample, this clonotype was seen a few times. The CDR3 loop is CASSQSRGGTEAFF. The CDR3 DNA sequence: TGCGCCAGCAGCCAATCCAGGGGTGGGACTGAAGCTTTCTTT. This chain uses TRBV4-1 with TRBJ1-1; TRBD1 is a possible D gene (6 bases). CDR3 length: 14 amino acids. The V and J ends lost 2 bases and 5 bases respectively, with 12 bases between them. CDR1 is MGHRA, CDR2 YSYEKL, per germline.

This rearrangement joins TRBV2 to TRBJ2-3; 8 bases match TRBD2. The CDR3 contains 13 residues. V gave up 7 bases and J gave up 6 bases; unmatched junction bases: 6. The germline V gene has CDR1 SNHLY and CDR2 FYNNEI. CDR3 loop: CASNRLASDTQYF. In DNA, the CDR3 is TGTGCCAGCAACAGACTAGCGTCTGATACGCAGTATTTT. Complete variable domain (other parts from reference TRBV2 and TRBJ2-3): EPEVTQTPSHQVTQMGQEVILRCVPISNHLYFYWYRQILGQKVEFLVSFYNNEISEKSEIFDDQFSVERPDGSNFTLKIRSTKLEDSAMYFCASNRLASDTQYFGPGTRLTVL.

The chain couples TRBV10-3 to TRBJ2-2; no definite D call. In germline, CDR1 is ENHRY, CDR2 SYGVKD. V was cut by 2 bases and J by 4 bases, with 2 bases left in between. There are 12 residues in the CDR3. The CDR3 bases are TGTGCCATCAGTGAGGGCACCGGGGAGCTGTTTTTT. This sequence encodes CAISEGTGELFF.

The V and J genes are TRBV7-9 and TRBJ2-4, with D possibly TRBD2 on 6 matching bases. The ends were cut back, 2 bases at V and 1 base at J, with 15 bases in the middle. CDR3 length equals 17 residues. The germline CDR1 and CDR2 sequences are SEHNR and FQNEAQ (reference sequence). CDR3 coding DNA: TGTGCCAGCAGCTTAAACGACGGGGGTTCGGCCAAAAACATTCAGTACTTC. Translated: CASSLNDGGSAKNIQYF.

The gene calls are TRBV7-6 and TRBJ2-5; no definite D call. This CDR3 has 12 residues. Germline V gene lookup returns CDR1 SGHVS and CDR2 FNYEAQ. With 7 bases removed from V and 1 base from J, the gap between germline ends came to 7 bases. CDR3 sequence (DNA): TGTGCCAGCACCGCGCCCCAAGAGACCCAGTACTTC. Amino acids: CASTAPQETQYF.